Listed here are 31 T cell receptor beta chains from one sample, sequenced in a study of blood T cell repertoires in COVID-19. Some clones are missing from TCRdb's copy, which holds only in-frame ones; the method was immunoSEQ multiplex PCR. The repertoire has a few hundred thousand clones, around 89% of them found once; the top ten carry 5% to 7%. The sequenced sample was peripheral blood. Receptors were obtained from a man aged 18 to 29 who had recovered from COVID-19.

This clone was seen a few times. The chain employs TRBV13 and TRBJ2-3, with TRBD2 matching over 10 bases. Trimming at V came to 0 bases and at J to 5 bases, leaving 8 bases not matched to a gene. The CDR3 has 17 residues. Looked up from germline, CDR1 is PRHDT and CDR2 is FYEKMQ (reference sequence). The CDR3 coding sequence is TGTGCCAGCAGCTTAGGGCCAGCGGGAGGGCCCTTAGATACGCAGTATTTT. Protein product: CASSLGPAGGPLDTQYF.

This chain uses TRBV3-1 (or the pseudogene TRBV3-2) with TRBJ2-1; TRBD2 matches 9 bases. The CDR3 sequence is 16 residues long. Trimming removed 2 bases from V and 7 bases from J; junction bases left unmatched: 9. Germline assignment: CDR1 LGHDT and CDR2 YNNKEL (reference sequence). The CDR3 protein is CASSQPRVAGENEQFF. The CDR3 DNA follows: TGTGCCAGCAGCCAACCCCGGGTAGCGGGAGAGAATGAGCAGTTCTTC.

This clone showed up just once. This CDR3 reads CASRELWGDYGYTF. The CDR3 region has the DNA TGCGCCAGCCGGGAGTTATGGGGAGACTATGGCTACACCTTC. The chain employs TRBV5-1 and TRBJ1-2; D not certain. V lost 7 bases to trimming and J lost 3 bases, with 16 bases between them. Germline CDR1 is SGHRS and CDR2 is YFSETQ. The CDR3 loop spans 14 amino acids.

V and J are TRBV28 and TRBJ1-1; D may be TRBD1 (5 bases). Between the trimmed V and J ends, which lost 5 bases and 10 bases, there was a span of 11 bases. This CDR3 comprises 11 residues. Germline V gene sequence: CDR1 MDHEN, CDR2 SYDVKM. CDR3 in amino acids: CASSVGVGAFF. The CDR3 region has the DNA TGTGCCAGCAGTGTAGGGGTGGGAGCTTTCTTT.

In its sample, this clone was seen a few times. The V and J genes are TRBV4-1 and TRBJ1-2; maybe TRBD1 (6 bases). The CDR3 loop spans 15 amino acids. V was shortened by 2 bases and J by 6 bases, with 16 bases between the two germline ends. Germline V gives CDR1 MGHRA, CDR2 YSYEKL. The DNA of the CDR3 is TGCGCCAGCAGCCAACCTGGGGGGGGCCGGGATGGCTACACCTTC. Translation: CASSQPGGGRDGYTF.

V usage is TRBV19 and J usage is TRBJ2-7, with 9 bases identical to TRBD1. Looked up from germline, CDR1 is LNHDA and CDR2 is SQIVND (reference sequence). J was trimmed by 0 bases and V by 6 bases; bases with no gene match: 6. The CDR3 has 15 residues. The CDR3 spells CASSFGTGSSYEQYF. The CDR3 DNA reads TGTGCCAGTAGCTTCGGGACAGGGAGCTCCTACGAGCAGTACTTC. The full variable domain, with the rest looked up from reference TRBV19 and TRBJ2-7, is DGGITQSPKYLFRKEGQNVTLSCEQNLNHDAMYWYRQDPGQGLRLIYYSQIVNDFQKGDIAEGYSVSREKKESFPLTVTSAQKNPTAFYLCASSFGTGSSYEQYFGPGTRLTVT.

This chain's CDR3 is CASNIGTGENIQYF. The CDR3 nucleotides read TGTGCCAGCAACATCGGGACAGGGGAAAACATTCAGTACTTC. V usage is TRBV6-6 and J usage is TRBJ2-4; 10 bases fit TRBD1. In germline, CDR1 is MNHNY, CDR2 SVGAGI (reference sequence). V was clipped by 7 bases and J by 5 bases; unmatched bases: 5. This CDR3 spans 14 amino acids.

The rearrangement joins TRBV14 to TRBJ2-5; unclear D gene. Looked up from germline, CDR1 is SGHDN and CDR2 is FVKESK. V was clipped by 4 bases and J by 1 base, with 4 bases between them. The CDR3 totals 12 residues. The CDR3 sequence is CASSRAQETQYF. In DNA, the CDR3 is TGTGCCAGCAGCCGGGCCCAAGAGACCCAGTACTTC.

The chain links TRBV9 to TRBJ2-7; D uncertain. Germline CDR1 is SGDLS and CDR2 is YYNGEE. V lost 4 bases and J lost 2, with 13 bases in between. This CDR3 comprises 14 residues. This chain's CDR3 is CASSPRGSAYEQYF. The DNA of the CDR3 is TGTGCCAGCAGCCCGAGAGGCAGCGCCTACGAGCAGTACTTC.

The V and J genes are TRBV27 and TRBJ1-1; 12 bases line up with TRBD1. Unmatched junction bases numbered 1, after V lost 6 bases and J lost 5 bases. This CDR3 comprises 13 residues. Germline V gives CDR1 MNHEY, CDR2 SMNVEV (reference sequence). The CDR3 DNA follows: TGTGCCAGCAGGGGACAGGGGGCAACTGAAGCTTTCTTT. This sequence encodes CASRGQGATEAFF.

This chain connects TRBV2 to TRBJ2-7, with D possibly matching TRBD2 (6 bases). This CDR3 contains 13 residues. V was trimmed by 6 bases and J by 4 bases, leaving 13 bases between them. Germline CDR1 is SNHLY and CDR2 is FYNNEI. CDR3 DNA sequence: TGTGCCAGCAGCGCGGGACCTGATTACGAGCAGTACTTC. This gives the protein CASSAGPDYEQYF.

This clone was counted a few times. V gene TRBV4-2 combines with J gene TRBJ1-6; no clear D gene. The V gene lost 0 bases and the J gene lost 7 bases, with 4 bases spanning the gap. This CDR3 spans 13 amino acids. The V gene's germline CDR1 is LGHNA and CDR2 YNFKEQ. This chain's CDR3 is CASSQDRNSPLHF. In nucleotides, the CDR3 is TGTGCCAGCAGCCAAGACAGGAATTCACCCCTCCACTTT.

The chain couples TRBV5-1 to TRBJ2-7, with D perhaps TRBD1 (5 bases). The V end lost 1 base, the J end lost 2 bases, and 16 bases lay between the germline ends. Germline CDR1 is SGHRS and CDR2 is YFSETQ. CDR3 size: 16 residues. The CDR3 spells CASSLLLTAQAYEQYF. CDR3 sequence (DNA): TGCGCCAGCAGCTTGCTACTGACAGCCCAAGCCTACGAGCAGTACTTC.

The chain is built from TRBV5-4 and TRBJ1-1, with D hard to call. The CDR3 is 13 amino acids. Germline V gene data show CDR1 as SGHNT and CDR2 as YYREEE (reference sequence). V lost 1 base and J lost 4, with 8 bases in between. The CDR3, as DNA: TGTGCCAGCAGCTTGTTAGGAGGCACTGAAGCTTTCTTT. Protein sequence: CASSLLGGTEAFF.

The chain recombines TRBV4-1 with TRBJ2-3; a possible D gene is TRBD1 (6 bases). CDR3 length equals 19 residues. Germline CDR1 MGHRA, CDR2 YSYEKL. Trimming stripped 4 bases from V and 0 bases from J, with 23 bases between. CDR3 DNA: TGCGCCAGCAGCCGGGGGCAGGCGGCCCCAAGATCTAGCACAGATACGCAGTATTTT. Its translation is CASSRGQAAPRSSTDTQYF.

The chain combines TRBV18 with TRBJ1-4, with 7 bases lining up with TRBD1. This CDR3 region has 15 residues. V lost 4 bases to trimming and J lost 5 bases; unmatched junction nucleotides: 7. The germline V gene encodes CDR1 KGHSH and CDR2 LQKENI. The CDR3, as DNA: TGTGCCAGCTCACTACCCGGGACAGTGAATGAAAAACTGTTTTTT. This translates into CASSLPGTVNEKLFF.

The chain recombines TRBV19 with TRBJ2-3, with 8 bases fitting TRBD2. V was clipped by 3 bases and J by 5 bases; unmatched bases: 13. The CDR3 is 17 amino acids. Germline CDR1 is LNHDA and CDR2 is SQIVND (reference sequence). CDR3 in DNA: TGTGCCAGTAGTATGCTCGAGCGGGAGAAGAATGAAGATACGCAGTATTTT. Translating gives CASSMLEREKNEDTQYF.

This clone was seen a single time. The chain links TRBV15 to TRBJ1-2; D may be TRBD1 (6 bases). V lost 4 bases and J 8 bases, leaving 17 bases between the germline ends. Germline V CDR1 and CDR2: LNHNV, YYDKDF (reference sequence). This CDR3 spans 14 amino acids. The CDR3 nucleotides are TGTGCCACCAGCAAGACCCCCGGGACAATAGGCTACACCTTC. It specifies CATSKTPGTIGYTF. The whole variable domain, filled in from reference TRBV15 and TRBJ1-2, reads DAMVIQNPRYQVTQFGKPVTLSCSQTLNHNVMYWYQQKSSQAPKLLFHYYDKDFNNEADTPDNFQSRRPNTSFCFLDIRSPGLGDTAMYLCATSKTPGTIGYTFGSGTRLTVV.

This chain uses TRBV6-5 with TRBJ1-4; 8 bases map to TRBD1. CDR1 and CDR2 (germline): MNHEY, SVGAGI. The CDR3 is 15 amino acids. With 6 bases clipped from V and 6 bases from J, the junction kept 9 bases outside the gene matches. The CDR3 protein is CASRPRGQTDEKLFF. CDR3 DNA sequence: TGTGCCAGCAGGCCCAGGGGGCAGACGGATGAAAAACTGTTTTTT.

The rearrangement uses TRBV2 and TRBJ2-3, with 7 nucleotides matching TRBD1. The junction had 7 bases not matched to a gene; V was cut back by 6 bases and J by 4 bases. CDR3 length equals 14 residues. Germline loops: CDR1 SNHLY, CDR2 FYNNEI. CDR3 DNA: TGTGCCAGCAGCCCGAGACAGGGTCCAGATACGCAGTATTTT. Translation: CASSPRQGPDTQYF.

The genes are TRBV3-1 (or the pseudogene TRBV3-2) and TRBJ2-5, with 13 bases identical to TRBD2. The CDR3 consists of 18 residues. Germline V lookup: CDR1 LGHDT, CDR2 YNNKEL (reference sequence). After removal of 1 base from V and 4 bases from J, the junction contained 9 bases not matched to a gene. The CDR3 here is CASSQVPTSGRVGETQYF. The CDR3 region has the DNA TGTGCCAGCAGCCAAGTCCCCACTAGCGGGAGGGTCGGAGAGACCCAGTACTTC.

The chain carries TRBV19 and TRBJ1-2, with a possible D match to TRBD1 (5 bases). V lost 3 bases and J 4 bases, leaving 12 bases between the germline ends. The CDR3 covers 14 residues. Germline loops: CDR1 LNHDA, CDR2 SQIVND (reference sequence). The chain's CDR3 is CASSIGHTLYGYTF. The CDR3 DNA sequence: TGTGCCAGTAGTATTGGACATACTCTCTATGGCTACACCTTC.

The gene calls are TRBV3-1 (or the pseudogene TRBV3-2) and TRBJ2-7; 13 bases are a match to TRBD2. Germline V gives CDR1 LGHDT, CDR2 YNNKEL (reference sequence). This CDR3 has 15 residues. Losses at the gene ends were 4 bases for V and 3 bases for J; bases not matched to a gene: 3. DNA of the CDR3: TGTGCCAGCAGCCGGGGACTAGCGGGGCTCTACGAGCAGTACTTC. Its protein is CASSRGLAGLYEQYF.

V gene TRBV15 combines with J gene TRBJ2-7, with 8 bases lining up with TRBD1. CDR3 size: 14 residues. Germline V gene data show CDR1 as LNHNV and CDR2 as YYDKDF (reference sequence). The J segment lost 2 bases and the V segment lost 5 bases, leaving 5 bases of the junction unmatched. The chain's CDR3 is CATSSGTGPYEQYF. In nucleotides, the CDR3 is TGTGCCACCAGCTCCGGGACAGGACCCTACGAGCAGTACTTC.

This sequence joins TRBV9 and TRBJ1-1; D unclear. This CDR3 is built from 14 residues. Germline lookup yields CDR1 SGDLS and CDR2 YYNGEE. V gave up 0 bases and J gave up 0 bases, with 6 bases separating them. CDR3 sequence reads: CASSVDLMNTEAFF. The CDR3, as DNA: TGTGCCAGCAGCGTAGACTTGATGAACACTGAAGCTTTCTTT. Looking up the rest from reference TRBV9 and TRBJ1-1 gives the full variable domain: DSGVTQTPKHLITATGQRVTLRCSPRSGDLSVYWYQQSLDQGLQFLIQYYNGEERAKGNILERFSAQQFPDLHSELNLSSLELGDSALYFCASSVDLMNTEAFFGQGTRLTVV.

The chain links TRBV5-1 to TRBJ2-6; possible D gene TRBD1, 5 bases. The V gene lost 7 bases and the J gene lost 0 bases, with 8 bases spanning the gap. The CDR3 spans 14 residues. CDR1 SGHRS and CDR2 YFSETQ come from the germline V gene. The CDR3 region has the DNA TGCGCCAGCCGGACAAGCTCTGGGGCCAACGTCCTGACTTTC. Translated: CASRTSSGANVLTF.

The V call is TRBV6-5, the J call TRBJ1-6; TRBD1 matches 8 bases. V lost 4 bases and J lost 10; bases outside the gene matches: 3. The germline V gene has CDR1 MNHEY and CDR2 SVGAGI. The CDR3 totals 13 residues. The chain's CDR3 is CASSSQGGSPLHF. As DNA, the CDR3 is TGTGCCAGCAGTTCACAGGGGGGCTCACCCCTCCACTTT.

The chain combines TRBV12-3 or TRBV12-4 with TRBJ1-5; the D gene is possibly TRBD1 (5 bases). Trimming stripped 8 bases from V and 6 bases from J, with 11 bases between. The CDR3 contains 12 residues. In DNA, the CDR3 is TGTGCCAGCCAACTCCAGGGTCAGCCCCAGCATTTT. This codes for CASQLQGQPQHF.

V and J are TRBV4-1 and TRBJ2-7; D might be TRBD1 (5 bases). Germline-derived CDR1 and CDR2 are MGHRA and YSYEKL. This CDR3 contains 15 residues. V was shortened by 3 bases and J by 0 bases, with 12 bases between the two germline ends. CDR3 in DNA: TGCGCCAGCAGCCACGACCCGACAGTCTCCTACGAGCAGTACTTC. Protein sequence: CASSHDPTVSYEQYF.

The rearrangement uses TRBV5-1 and TRBJ1-2; D possibly corresponds to TRBD1 (5 bases). V was shortened by 6 bases and J by 1 base, with 16 bases between the two germline ends. This CDR3 has 15 residues. The germline gives CDR1 SGHRS, CDR2 YFSETQ. In DNA form, the CDR3 reads TGCGCCAGCAACCTTGACGGACACCGTAACTATGGCTACACCTTC. Residues: CASNLDGHRNYGYTF.

The chain joins TRBV5-8 to TRBJ2-1; a possible D gene is TRBD1 (6 bases). The CDR3 is made up of 16 amino acids. The germline V gene has CDR1 SGHTS and CDR2 YDEGEE. V was cut by 3 bases and J by 0 bases, with 13 bases left in between. CDR3 loop: CASSWTEPSSYNEQFF. The CDR3 nucleotides read TGTGCCAGCAGCTGGACAGAGCCGAGCTCCTACAATGAGCAGTTCTTC.